The clone carrying this T cell receptor (beta chain) appeared many times. Antigen specificity is unknown. The identical CDR3 is also encoded by other nucleotide sequences in the sample. The entry originates in a study of beta chain features in type 1 diabetes. Study-wide results and caveats: Within each of all four CD4+ subsets, Type 1 diabetes patients had TCRB CDR3s that were moderately but significantly shorter. Whether HLA type influences TCRB rearrangement remained unresolved here.

Donors underwent one heparinised blood draw, approximately 120 mL on average. Purities over 98% were achieved in all sorted populations. Isolated RNA was reverse transcribed in full, so expressed TCRB transcripts were sequenced. Read counts averaged around 3.6 million for samples of naive, central memory and regulatory T cells. Repertoires were generated with immunoSEQ multiplex PCR, while TCRdb's copy carries only in-frame clones and drops some. This sample has about 700,000 clones, with roughly 13% found just once. The sequencing sample was made of naive CD4+ T cells from blood. The clonotype was recovered from a man between 18 and 35 years old with type 1 diabetes.

In nucleotides, the CDR3 is TGCAGTGCTAGAGATCGGGAGACCCAGTACTTC. Its protein is CSARDRETQYF. This rearrangement joins TRBV20-1 to TRBJ2-5; no reliable D call. Trimming took off 0 bases at V and 5 bases at J, with 4 bases between the two ends. This CDR3 is built from 11 residues. Germline values: CDR1 DFQATT, CDR2 SNEGSKA (reference sequence).